This T cell receptor (beta chain) was recorded in a study of T cells in Graves' hyperthyroidism and ophthalmopathy. General study findings and limits: From stable hyperthyroidism, ophthalmopathy was separated by a 13 V-J model. Among clonotypes expanded in thyroid above 0.001, most were also found in blood.

Concerning this clonotype itself: Its antigen is undetermined. At one end, the junction sequence differs from germline, possibly due to a read error.

CDR1 and CDR2 (germline): MNHEY, SVGEGT. The CDR3 sequence is 15 residues long. Amplified TCR beta CDR3 regions derived from RNA transcripts. HTBI primers were the set used in a first-round RT-PCR of the TCR CDR3. MiXCR was run by TCRdb on the multiplex PCR reads, yielding one entry per CDR3 protein. In the table there are roughly 510,000 distinct CDR3 sequences, less than 25% of which are singletons. This chain connects TRBV6-2 or TRBV6-3 to TRBJ2-2, with 8 nucleotides matching TRBD1. Sequencing was carried out using blood. The receptor was derived from a man aged 18-30 years with Graves' hyperthyroidism. As DNA, the CDR3 is TGTGCCAGCAGCTCAGGACAGGGCGACACCGGGGAGCTGTGTTTT. This encodes CASSSGQGDTGELCF.